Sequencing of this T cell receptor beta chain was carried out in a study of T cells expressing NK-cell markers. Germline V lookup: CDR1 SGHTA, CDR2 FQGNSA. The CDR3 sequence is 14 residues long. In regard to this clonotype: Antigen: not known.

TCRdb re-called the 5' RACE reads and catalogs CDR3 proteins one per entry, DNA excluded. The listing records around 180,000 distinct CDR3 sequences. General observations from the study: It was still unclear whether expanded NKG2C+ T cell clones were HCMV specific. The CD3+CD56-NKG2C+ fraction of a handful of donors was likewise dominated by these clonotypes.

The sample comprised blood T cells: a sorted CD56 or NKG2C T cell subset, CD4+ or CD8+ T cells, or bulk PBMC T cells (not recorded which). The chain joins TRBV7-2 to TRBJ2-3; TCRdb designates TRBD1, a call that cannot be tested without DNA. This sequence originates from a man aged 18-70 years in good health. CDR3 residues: CASSYPGITDTQYF.